The 28 T cell receptor beta chains reported below all come from one sample, sequenced in a study of prognosis after radiotherapy for stage I lung cancer. Amplification of TCR beta CDR3 from genomic DNA used two-round multiplex PCR. It was primers specific to each TRBV and TRBJ gene that first-round PCR used. From the multiplex PCR reads, TCRdb called clonotypes with MiXCR, one entry per CDR3 protein. The sample lists tens of thousands of distinct CDR3 sequences; about 37% were seen once. The sample consisted of PBMCs, taken before or after stereotactic body radiation therapy (not recorded which). Receptors originate from a donor over 45 with non-small cell lung cancer.

This clonotype showed up just a few times. As the CDR3 is not closed by the conserved phenylalanine or tryptophan, this likely results from a read error. In DNA form, the CDR3 reads TGTGCCAGCACCCACAGCGGAACAAGGGACACTGAAGCTTTCCTT. The encoded protein is CASTHSGTRDTEAFL. This sequence joins TRBV27 and TRBJ1-1; no definite D call. Germline CDR1 reads MNHEY; CDR2 reads SMNVEV (reference sequence). Trimming left V 7 bases short and J 3 bases short, with 18 bases between. This CDR3 has 15 residues.

This clonotype was found many times. This chain joins TRBV27 and TRBJ2-7; 7 bases agree with TRBD1. The ends lost 2 bases at V and 4 bases at J; junction bases unmatched: 8. CDR3 length equals 15 residues. Germline V lookup: CDR1 MNHEY, CDR2 SMNVEV (reference sequence). The CDR3 DNA reads TGTGCCAGCAGTTTAGGGACAGCGCGTGGGTACGAGCAGTACTTC. It is translated as CASSLGTARGYEQYF.

Worth noting for this clonotype: This clone may be a read error of a much larger clone one base away. CDR3 loop: CASSLGGGVNTEAFF. The CDR3 nucleotides read TGTGCCAGCAGTCTTGGGGGCGGGGTGAACACTGAAGCTTTCTTT. The chain joins TRBV6-2 or TRBV6-3 to TRBJ1-1; tentative D call: TRBD1 (6 bases). Trimming removed 5 bases at V and 0 bases at J, with 13 bases between. Germline V CDR1 and CDR2: MNHEY, SVGEGT. This CDR3 has 15 amino acids.

Many counts were recorded for this clonotype. The chain links TRBV30 to TRBJ2-1; perhaps TRBD2 as D (6 bases). Trimming shortened V by 0 bases and J by 5 bases, and 11 bases separated the two germline ends. The CDR3 has 14 residues. Germline V lookup: CDR1 GTSNPN, CDR2 SVGIG (reference sequence). The CDR3 reads CAWSVLWRDNEQFF. The CDR3 DNA follows: TGTGCCTGGAGTGTACTTTGGAGGGACAATGAGCAGTTCTTC.

V usage is TRBV6-2 or TRBV6-3 and J usage is TRBJ2-7, with D perhaps TRBD2 (6 bases). Germline values: CDR1 MNHEY, CDR2 SVGEGT. CDR3 length: 13 amino acids. The V gene lost 5 bases and the J gene lost 0 bases, with 8 bases spanning the gap. The CDR3 loop reads CASSLAYSYEQYF. The CDR3 DNA reads TGTGCCAGCAGTCTAGCGTACTCCTACGAGCAGTACTTC.

This clonotype has a count of ten or more. The chain couples TRBV5-1 to TRBJ2-2, with D uncertain. The germline CDR1 and CDR2 sequences are SGHRS and YFSETQ. Trimming cost V 0 bases and J 5 bases, with 11 bases left between them. The CDR3 has 15 amino acids. This chain's CDR3 is CASSLVGSGTGELFF. CDR3 coding DNA: TGCGCCAGCAGCTTGGTCGGGTCGGGTACCGGGGAGCTGTTTTTT.

About this clonotype itself: This likely reflects a read error, since a far larger clone is one base away. The V call is TRBV6-4, the J call TRBJ2-5; TRBD2 might be the D (6 bases). The CDR3 contains 14 residues. Germline V gene sequence: CDR1 MRHNA, CDR2 SNTAGT. The CDR3 bases are TGTGCCAGCAGTGAGGAGGGGCTCAGTGGGACCCATTACTTC. Encoded protein: CASSEEGLSGTHYF.

This clonotype has ten or more counts. CDR3 sequence (DNA): TGCGCCAGCAGCCAAGTCGCGGGAATGGGAGATACGCAGTATTTT. Protein: CASSQVAGMGDTQYF. The chain joins TRBV4-3 to TRBJ2-3, with a weak D call TRBD2 (6 bases). Looked up from germline, CDR1 is LGHNA and CDR2 is YSLEER. The CDR3 is 15 residues long. V shed 1 base and J shed 5 bases, with 13 bases lying between them.

This clonotype occurred many times. CDR3 loop: CASSLRVGLRGNEQFF. The CDR3 DNA reads as TGTGCCAGCAGCTTAAGGGTTGGCCTAAGGGGCAATGAGCAGTTCTTC. This rearrangement joins TRBV7-6 to TRBJ2-1, with a weak D call TRBD1 (5 bases). Germline CDR1 SGHVS, CDR2 FNYEAQ. This CDR3 comprises 16 residues. Trimming shortened V by 2 bases and J by 6 bases, and 17 bases separated the two germline ends. Together with reference TRBV7-6 and TRBJ2-1, the CDR3 gives the full variable domain: GAGVSQSPRYKVTKRGQDVALRCDPISGHVSLYWYRQALGQGPEFLTYFNYEAQQDKSGLPNDRFSAERPEGSISTLTIQRTEQRDSAMYRCASSLRVGLRGNEQFFGPGTRLTVL.

V is TRBV9 and J is TRBJ1-4, with 11 bases matching TRBD1. V gave up 2 bases and J gave up 7 bases; unmatched junction bases: 4. The CDR3 length is 15 residues. The V gene's germline CDR1 is SGDLS and CDR2 YYNGEE. The CDR3, as DNA: TGTGCCAGCAGCGTCCGGACAGGGGGCGGTGAAAAACTGTTTTTT. Protein: CASSVRTGGGEKLFF. Using reference TRBV9 and TRBJ1-4 for the parts outside the CDR3, the full variable domain is DSGVTQTPKHLITATGQRVTLRCSPRSGDLSVYWYQQSLDQGLQFLIQYYNGEERAKGNILERFSAQQFPDLHSELNLSSLELGDSALYFCASSVRTGGGEKLFFGSGTQLSVL.

V usage is TRBV3-1 and J usage is TRBJ2-1; the match to TRBD2 covers 8 bases. The CDR3 runs to 14 residues. V was clipped by 1 base and J by 10 bases; unmatched bases: 6. CDR1 and CDR2 (germline): LGHDT, YNNKEL (reference sequence). This CDR3 is CASSQGLALIEQFF. Here the CDR3 DNA reads TGTGCCAGCAGCCAAGGACTAGCGTTGATAGAGCAGTTCTTC.

This clonotype was observed at least ten times. The rearrangement links TRBV4-3 to TRBJ2-1; D is possibly TRBD2 (5 bases). CDR1 is LGHNA and CDR2 is YSLEER in the germline V gene. The CDR3 length is 13 residues. V was shortened by 1 base and J by 10 bases, with 11 bases between the two germline ends. DNA for the CDR3: TGCGCCAGCAGCCAAGGCGGAGGACTCGAGCAGTTCTTC. It translates to CASSQGGGLEQFF.

The chain joins TRBV11-2 to TRBJ2-1, with 7 positions matching TRBD1. The CDR3 runs 14 residues. From germline, CDR1 is SGHAT and CDR2 FQNNGV. V shed 1 base, J shed 10 bases, and the junction held 7 bases outside the gene matches. The CDR3: CASSLGSLRGEQFF. CDR3 DNA sequence: TGTGCCAGCAGCTTAGGCAGTCTCAGGGGGGAGCAGTTCTTC.

Ten or more counts support this clonotype. The chain combines TRBV7-9 with TRBJ1-4, with D possibly TRBD1 on 6 matching bases. The CDR3 runs to 14 residues. Germline values: CDR1 SEHNR, CDR2 FQNEAQ (reference sequence). Trimming took off 5 bases at V and 5 bases at J, with 12 bases between the two ends. CDR3 amino acids: CASSAGARNEKLFF. CDR3 in DNA: TGTGCCAGCAGCGCAGGGGCCCGGAATGAAAAACTGTTTTTT.

This clonotype was seen at least ten times. The V and J genes are TRBV7-2 and TRBJ2-2; TRBD2 aligns across 11 bases. In germline, CDR1 is SGHTA, CDR2 FQGNSA. There are 16 residues in the CDR3. The V segment lost 5 bases and the J segment 1 base; nucleotides outside the gene matches: 3. This CDR3 is CASSEGTSGNTGELFF. CDR3 sequence (DNA): TGTGCCAGCAGCGAAGGGACTAGCGGGAACACCGGGGAGCTGTTTTTT.

Notes on this clonotype: With only one base between it and a far larger clone, this is likely a read error. The V call is TRBV7-9, the J call TRBJ2-1, with 11 positions matching TRBD2. The CDR3 contains 17 residues. V was pared by 7 bases and J by 10 bases, with 18 bases of the junction left unmatched. Germline CDR1 SEHNR, CDR2 FQNEAQ (reference sequence). The CDR3, as DNA: TGTGCCAGCATCGTTAGAGCGACACTAGCGGGAGTAAGAGAGCAGTTCTTC. It is translated as CASIVRATLAGVREQFF.

This clonotype was counted at least ten times. V gene TRBV15 combines with J gene TRBJ2-5; unclear D gene. The CDR3 loop spans 14 amino acids. The V and J ends lost 1 base and 1 base respectively, with 7 bases between them. The germline CDR1 and CDR2 sequences are LNHNV and YYDKDF (reference sequence). The CDR3 coding sequence is TGTGCCACCAGCAGAGTGAACAGCCAAGAGACCCAGTACTTC. Its protein is CATSRVNSQETQYF.

Turning to this clonotype: This sequence may be a read error, since a much larger clone differs from it by one base. The rearrangement uses TRBV5-6 and TRBJ1-2, with D possibly matching TRBD1 (5 bases). Germline V gene sequence: CDR1 SGHDT, CDR2 YYEEEE. This CDR3 comprises 14 residues. The ends were cut back, 4 bases at V and 8 bases at J, with 18 bases in the middle. For the CDR3, the DNA is TGTGCCAGCAGCCCCGGACACGGTGGACGCGGCTACACCTTC. Translation: CASSPGHGGRGYTF.

The sample holds many counts of this clonotype. J is TRBJ2-1 and V is TRBV3-1; D tentatively reads TRBD1 or TRBD2 (5 bases each). V dropped 4 bases and J dropped 12 bases, with 13 bases sitting between them. The CDR3 consists of 12 residues. The germline V gene encodes CDR1 LGHDT and CDR2 YNNKEL (reference sequence). CDR3 in DNA: TGTGCCAGCAGCCCAGGGCCAGCGGCGCAGTTCTTC. Its translation is CASSPGPAAQFF.

Regarding this clonotype: Its ends do not fully match the called genes, so a read error is possible. The V gene is TRBV5-1, the J gene TRBJ1-4; tentative D call: TRBD1 (6 bases). This CDR3 is built from 16 residues. Germline assignment: CDR1 SGHRS and CDR2 YFSETQ. The CDR3 is CASSFTDSPGGSKLFF. For the CDR3, the DNA is TGCGCCAGCAGCTTTACCGACAGTCCGGGGGGCAGTAAACTTTTTTTT.

Comment on this clonotype: A read error is possible here, since a much larger clone lies one base away. This chain connects TRBV3-1 to TRBJ2-7; possible D gene TRBD1, 6 bases. The V end lost 4 bases, the J end lost 3 bases, and 25 bases lay between the germline ends. The CDR3 covers 18 residues. Germline-derived CDR1 and CDR2 are LGHDT and YNNKEL (reference sequence). This CDR3 reads CASSRYLTTGFSNYEQYF. DNA of the CDR3: TGTGCCAGCAGCCGATACCTAACCACAGGGTTTTCCAACTACGAGCAGTACTTC.

Note on this clonotype: Since a much larger clone is just one base distant, this may be a read error. The genes are TRBV6-1 and TRBJ1-6; D remains ambiguous. CDR1 and CDR2 from the germline V gene are MNHNS and SASEGT. With 8 bases removed from V and 9 bases from J, the gap between germline ends came to 11 bases. The length of the CDR3 is 12 residues. The CDR3 reads CASGSCLSPLHF. As DNA, the CDR3 is TGTGCCAGCGGGTCGTGTCTTTCACCCCTCCACTTT.

This clonotype occurred many times. This sequence joins TRBV12-3 or TRBV12-4 and TRBJ1-5; D might be TRBD1 (6 bases). V lost 8 bases to trimming and J lost 3 bases, with 11 bases between them. The CDR3 has 13 residues. CDR3 bases: TGTGCCAGCCCAGGGGCCCCCAATCAGCCCCAGCATTTT. It is translated as CASPGAPNQPQHF.

This clonotype was picked up many times. The gene calls are TRBV28 and TRBJ2-1; the D gene is possibly TRBD2 (6 bases). This CDR3 is 16 amino acids long. Germline values: CDR1 MDHEN, CDR2 SYDVKM. The V end lost 7 bases, the J end lost 5 bases, and 21 bases lay between the germline ends. This CDR3 reads CASTPYSGGAHNEQFF. For the CDR3, the DNA is TGTGCCAGCACCCCCTATAGTGGAGGGGCTCACAATGAGCAGTTCTTC.

The chain is built from TRBV29-1 and TRBJ2-7, with D unclear. The CDR3 contains 15 residues. Germline CDR1 is SQVTM and CDR2 is ANQGSEA. Trimming removed 6 bases at V and 0 bases at J, with 18 bases between. The CDR3 here is CSVSIWATLSYEQYF. The DNA of the CDR3 is TGCAGCGTGTCCATTTGGGCAACCCTCTCCTACGAGCAGTACTTC.

In the case of this clonotype: This likely came from a read error, as a far larger clone is one base away. The chain has TRBV6-2 or TRBV6-3 and TRBJ2-2; the D is unclear. This CDR3 is 16 amino acids long. Germline V gives CDR1 MNHEY, CDR2 SVGEGT. Trimming shortened V by 5 bases and J by 3 bases, and 16 bases separated the two germline ends. In DNA, the CDR3 is TGTGCCAGCAGTAACCTGGGGTTCTGGGACACCGGGGAGCTGTTTTTT. Encoded protein: CASSNLGFWDTGELFF.

This clonotype was detected ten times or more. The chain couples TRBV2 to TRBJ2-1, with D perhaps matching TRBD1 (8 bases). The CDR3 extends over 15 amino acids. Germline CDR1 is SNHLY and CDR2 is FYNNEI. V lost 8 bases to trimming and J lost 10 bases, with 24 bases between them. The CDR3 spells CASSGGTGGGREQFF. The CDR3 DNA is TGTGCCAGCTCGGGGGGAACAGGGGGGGGGAGGGAGCAGTTCTTC. Full variable domain (missing parts from reference TRBV2 and TRBJ2-1): EPEVTQTPSHQVTQMGQEVILRCVPISNHLYFYWYRQILGQKVEFLVSFYNNEISEKSEIFDDQFSVERPDGSNFTLKIRSTKLEDSAMYFCASSGGTGGGREQFFGPGTRLTVL.

J is TRBJ1-3 and V is TRBV5-1, with D tentatively TRBD1 (6 bases). Per germline, CDR1 SGHRS and CDR2 YFSETQ. Between the trimmed V and J ends, which lost 4 bases and 2 bases, there was a span of 16 bases. This CDR3 is built from 16 residues. CDR3: CASSLGTPRAGNTIYF. The DNA for the CDR3 is TGCGCCAGCAGCCTCGGGACACCGAGGGCTGGAAACACCATATATTTT.